This entry lists 11 T cell receptor beta chains sequenced from one sample in a study of technical replicates of blood from four donors. Libraries were prepared by immunoSEQ multiplex PCR; TCRdb keeps only in-frame clonotypes and omits some of them. Altogether tens of thousands of clones are present, 80% to 95% being singletons, with the ten largest covering 0.42%. The sequenced sample was T cells isolated from PBMCs. The receptors were sampled from a human donor in good health.

The chain is built from TRBV5-8 and TRBJ1-2; 8 positions match TRBD1. Germline V gene data show CDR1 as SGHTS and CDR2 as YDEGEE. This CDR3 is built from 14 residues. J was trimmed by 8 bases and V by 3 bases; bases with no gene match: 9. The CDR3 region is CASSSRTGIGGYTF. CDR3 in DNA: TGTGCCAGCAGCTCCCGGACAGGGATCGGCGGCTACACCTTC.

The gene calls are TRBV27 and TRBJ1-2, with D maybe TRBD1 (5 bases). The germline V gene has CDR1 MNHEY and CDR2 SMNVEV (reference sequence). V lost 6 bases and J lost 10, with 15 bases in between. The CDR3 extends over 12 amino acids. The DNA of the CDR3 is TGTGCCAGCAGCCCAAGTCAAGGGGTCTACACCTTC. Amino acid sequence: CASSPSQGVYTF.

The chain joins TRBV5-6 to TRBJ2-3; D is perhaps TRBD2 (6 bases). Germline assignment: CDR1 SGHDT and CDR2 YYEEEE. V lost 0 bases and J lost 4, with 15 bases in between. The CDR3 extends over 16 amino acids. This chain's CDR3 is CASSLGGGPGPDTQYF. The CDR3, as DNA: TGTGCCAGCAGCTTGGGCGGAGGGCCGGGCCCAGATACGCAGTATTTT. Drawing the rest from reference TRBV5-6 and TRBJ2-3, the complete variable domain is DAGVTQSPTHLIKTRGQQVTLRCSPKSGHDTVSWYQQALGQGPQFIFQYYEEEERQRGNFPDRFSGHQFPNYSSELNVNALLLGDSALYLCASSLGGGPGPDTQYFGPGTRLTVL.

V usage is TRBV6-5 and J usage is TRBJ2-7, with no clear D. From germline, CDR1 is MNHEY and CDR2 SVGAGI. The CDR3 contains 12 residues. Deletions cut 7 bases from V and 3 bases from J, with 10 bases between. CDR3 residues: CASTSLFYEQYF. CDR3 sequence (DNA): TGTGCCAGCACCTCTTTGTTCTACGAGCAGTACTTC.

The rearrangement uses TRBV6-6 and TRBJ1-1; no reliable D call. CDR1 and CDR2 from the germline V gene are MNHNY and SVGAGI (reference sequence). Trimming removed 2 bases at V and 1 base at J, with 2 bases between. CDR3 size: 12 residues. The DNA for the CDR3 is TGTGCCAGCAGTTACCGGAACACTGAAGCTTTCTTT. Residues: CASSYRNTEAFF.

A single count supports this clone. The chain is built from TRBV2 and TRBJ2-7; D may be TRBD1 (6 bases). The CDR3 runs to 11 residues. The germline V and J ends were trimmed by 11 bases and 0 bases, with 8 bases remaining between them. Germline V lookup: CDR1 SNHLY, CDR2 FYNNEI. CDR3: CASDSSYEQYF. The CDR3, as DNA: TGTGCCTCGGACAGCTCCTACGAGCAGTACTTC.

The chain recombines TRBV28 with TRBJ1-5; 11 bases match TRBD1. CDR3 length: 18 residues. The germline V gene has CDR1 MDHEN and CDR2 SYDVKM. With 5 bases clipped from V and 2 bases from J, the junction kept 11 bases outside the gene matches. This chain's CDR3 is CASSARTGGGMGNQPQHF. The CDR3 DNA is TGTGCCAGCAGTGCCCGGACAGGGGGCGGCATGGGCAATCAGCCCCAGCATTTT.

The chain is built from TRBV25-1 and TRBJ1-1; 7 nucleotides match TRBD1. Trimming took 4 bases from V and 8 from J; bases not matched to a gene: 7. The germline V gene encodes CDR1 MGHDK and CDR2 SYGVNS. The CDR3 is 13 residues long. This CDR3 is CASSANQGVEAFF. In nucleotides, the CDR3 is TGTGCCAGCAGTGCAAACCAGGGGGTCGAAGCTTTCTTT.

This sequence joins TRBV7-9 and TRBJ2-3, with D perhaps matching TRBD1 (6 bases). Germline V gene sequence: CDR1 SEHNR, CDR2 FQNEAQ (reference sequence). Trimming removed 6 bases from V and 5 bases from J, with 9 bases in between. The CDR3 runs 12 residues. The CDR3: CASSIGGDTQYF. The CDR3 bases are TGTGCCAGCAGTATAGGGGGAGATACGCAGTATTTT. Full variable domain (remainder filled in from reference TRBV7-9 and TRBJ2-3): DTGVSQNPRHKITKRGQNVTFRCDPISEHNRLYWYRQTLGQGPEFLTYFQNEAQLEKSRLLSDRFSAERPKGSFSTLEIQRTEQGDSAMYLCASSIGGDTQYFGPGTRLTVL.

The chain uses TRBV7-9 and TRBJ2-1; perhaps TRBD1 as D (5 bases). Germline CDR1 is SEHNR and CDR2 is FQNEAQ (reference sequence). V dropped 9 bases and J dropped 5 bases, with 20 bases sitting between them. The CDR3 covers 15 residues. CDR3 in DNA: TGTGCCAGTAGTCTAGGGGCTTACTTCCACAATGAGCAGTTCTTC. It is translated as CASSLGAYFHNEQFF.

This rearrangement joins TRBV28 to TRBJ1-5; D remains unclear. Germline V gives CDR1 MDHEN, CDR2 SYDVKM. This CDR3 is built from 14 residues. The V gene lost 6 bases and the J gene lost 9 bases, with 18 bases spanning the gap. CDR3 region: CASSYPTAPGPQHF. CDR3 sequence (DNA): TGTGCCAGCAGCTATCCCACGGCCCCGGGGCCCCAGCATTTT.